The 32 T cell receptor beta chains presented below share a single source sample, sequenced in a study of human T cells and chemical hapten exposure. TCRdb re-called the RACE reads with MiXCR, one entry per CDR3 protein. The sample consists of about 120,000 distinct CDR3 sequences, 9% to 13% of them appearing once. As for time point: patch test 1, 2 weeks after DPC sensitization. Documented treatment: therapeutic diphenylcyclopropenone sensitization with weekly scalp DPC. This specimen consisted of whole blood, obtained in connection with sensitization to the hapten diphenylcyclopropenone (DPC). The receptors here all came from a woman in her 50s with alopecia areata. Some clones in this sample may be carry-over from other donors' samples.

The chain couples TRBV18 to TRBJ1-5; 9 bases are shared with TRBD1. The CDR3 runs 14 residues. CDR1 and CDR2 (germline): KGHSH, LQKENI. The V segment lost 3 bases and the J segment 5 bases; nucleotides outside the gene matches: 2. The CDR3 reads CASSPRDRDQPQHF. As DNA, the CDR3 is TGTGCCAGCTCACCTCGGGACAGGGATCAGCCCCAGCATTTT.

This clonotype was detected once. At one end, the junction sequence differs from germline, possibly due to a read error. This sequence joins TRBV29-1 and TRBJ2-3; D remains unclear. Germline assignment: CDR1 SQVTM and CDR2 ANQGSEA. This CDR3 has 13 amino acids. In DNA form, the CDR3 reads TGCAGCTCGGGTTCTGGGATCACAGATATGCAGTATTTT. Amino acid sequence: CSSGSGITDMQYF.

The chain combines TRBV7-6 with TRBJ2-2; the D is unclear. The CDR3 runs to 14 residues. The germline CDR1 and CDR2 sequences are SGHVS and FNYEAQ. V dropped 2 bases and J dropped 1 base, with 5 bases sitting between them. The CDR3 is CASSLSVNTGELFF. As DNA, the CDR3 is TGTGCCAGCAGCTTATCCGTGAACACCGGGGAGCTGTTTTTT. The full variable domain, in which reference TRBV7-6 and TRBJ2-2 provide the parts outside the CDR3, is GAGVSQSPRYKVTKRGQDVALRCDPISGHVSLYWYRQALGQGPEFLTYFNYEAQQDKSGLPNDRFSAERPEGSISTLTIQRTEQRDSAMYRCASSLSVNTGELFFGEGSRLTVL.

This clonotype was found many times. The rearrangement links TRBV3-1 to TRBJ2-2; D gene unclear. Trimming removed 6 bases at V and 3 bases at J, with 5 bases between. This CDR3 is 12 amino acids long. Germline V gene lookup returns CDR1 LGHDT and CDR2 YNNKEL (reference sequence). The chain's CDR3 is CASSPDTGELFF. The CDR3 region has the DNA TGTGCCAGCAGTCCCGACACCGGGGAGCTGTTTTTT.

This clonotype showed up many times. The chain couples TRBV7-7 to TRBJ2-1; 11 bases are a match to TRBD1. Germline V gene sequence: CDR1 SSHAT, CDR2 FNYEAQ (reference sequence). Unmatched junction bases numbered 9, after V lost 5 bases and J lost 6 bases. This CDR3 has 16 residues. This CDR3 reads CASSPQGQGAGNEQFF. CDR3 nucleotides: TGTGCCAGCAGCCCACAAGGACAGGGGGCTGGCAATGAGCAGTTCTTC.

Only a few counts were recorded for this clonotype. The CDR3 spells CSATHTHRGYGYTF. DNA for the CDR3: TGCAGTGCTACCCACACCCACCGCGGATATGGCTACACCTTC. The chain links TRBV20-1 to TRBJ1-2; D ambiguous. Trimming took off 4 bases at V and 5 bases at J, with 17 bases between the two ends. CDR3 length: 14 residues. Per the germline V gene, CDR1 is DFQATT and CDR2 is SNEGSKA (reference sequence).

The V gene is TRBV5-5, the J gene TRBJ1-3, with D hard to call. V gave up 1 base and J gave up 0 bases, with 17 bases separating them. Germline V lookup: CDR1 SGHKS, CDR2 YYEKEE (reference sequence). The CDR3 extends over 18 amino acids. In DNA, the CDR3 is TGTGCCAGCAGCTTGCAGGAGTCCAGAGGAGCCTCTGGAAACACCATATATTTT. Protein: CASSLQESRGASGNTIYF.

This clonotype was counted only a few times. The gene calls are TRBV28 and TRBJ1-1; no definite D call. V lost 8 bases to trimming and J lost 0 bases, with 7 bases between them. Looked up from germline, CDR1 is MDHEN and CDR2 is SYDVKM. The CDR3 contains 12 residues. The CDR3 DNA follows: TGTGCCAGCTTGGCGGTGAACACTGAAGCTTTCTTT. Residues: CASLAVNTEAFF.

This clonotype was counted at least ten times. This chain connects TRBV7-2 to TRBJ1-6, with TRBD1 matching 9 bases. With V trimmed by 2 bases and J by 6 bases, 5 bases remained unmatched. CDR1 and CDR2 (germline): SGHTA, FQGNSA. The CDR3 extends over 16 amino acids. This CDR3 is CASSLIQGALNSPLHF. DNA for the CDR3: TGTGCCAGCAGCTTAATACAGGGGGCGCTTAATTCACCCCTCCACTTT. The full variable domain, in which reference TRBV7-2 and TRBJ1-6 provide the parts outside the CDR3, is GAGVSQSPSNKVTEKGKDVELRCDPISGHTALYWYRQSLGQGLEFLIYFQGNSAPDKSGLPSDRFSAERTGGSVSTLTIQRTQQEDSAVYLCASSLIQGALNSPLHFGNGTRLTVT.

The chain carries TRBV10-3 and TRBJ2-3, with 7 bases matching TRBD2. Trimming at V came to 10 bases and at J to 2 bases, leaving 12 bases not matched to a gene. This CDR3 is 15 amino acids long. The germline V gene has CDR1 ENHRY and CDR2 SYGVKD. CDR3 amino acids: CATRRAGATTDTQYF. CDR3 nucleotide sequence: TGTGCCACCCGGAGGGCGGGAGCAACCACAGATACGCAGTATTTT.

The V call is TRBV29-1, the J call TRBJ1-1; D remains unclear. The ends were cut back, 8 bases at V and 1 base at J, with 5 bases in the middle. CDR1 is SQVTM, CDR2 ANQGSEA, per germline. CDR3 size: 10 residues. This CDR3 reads CSPSNTEAFF. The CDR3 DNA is TGCAGCCCGTCGAACACTGAAGCTTTCTTT. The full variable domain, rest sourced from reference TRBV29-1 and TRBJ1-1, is SAVISQKPSRDICQRGTSLTIQCQVDSQVTMMFWYRQQPGQSLTLIATANQGSEATYESGFVIDKFPISRPNLTFSTLTVSNMSPEDSSIYLCSPSNTEAFFGQGTRLTVV.

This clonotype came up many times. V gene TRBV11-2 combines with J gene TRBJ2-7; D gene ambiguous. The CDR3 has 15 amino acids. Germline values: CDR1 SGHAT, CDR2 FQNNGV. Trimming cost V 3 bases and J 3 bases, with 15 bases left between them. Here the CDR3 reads CASSFFSGFSYEQYF. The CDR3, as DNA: TGTGCCAGCAGCTTTTTTTCAGGTTTCAGCTACGAGCAGTACTTC.

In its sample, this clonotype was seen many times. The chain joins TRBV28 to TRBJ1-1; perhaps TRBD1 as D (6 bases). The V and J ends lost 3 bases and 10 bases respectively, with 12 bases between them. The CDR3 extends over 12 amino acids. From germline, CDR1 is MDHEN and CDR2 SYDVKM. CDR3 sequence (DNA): TGTGCCAGCAGTTTGCAGGGGTTGTCAGCTTTCTTT. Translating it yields CASSLQGLSAFF. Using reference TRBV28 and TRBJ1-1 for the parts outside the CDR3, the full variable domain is DVKVTQSSRYLVKRTGEKVFLECVQDMDHENMFWYRQDPGLGLRLIYFSYDVKMKEKGDIPEGYSVSREKKERFSLILESASTNQTSMYLCASSLQGLSAFFGQGTRLTVV.

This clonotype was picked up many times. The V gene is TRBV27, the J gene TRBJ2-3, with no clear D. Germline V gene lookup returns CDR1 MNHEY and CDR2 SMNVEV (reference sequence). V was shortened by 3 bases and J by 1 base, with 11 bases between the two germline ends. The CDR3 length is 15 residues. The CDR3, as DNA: TGTGCCAGCAGTTTTACGGGTTGGGGCACAGATACGCAGTATTTT. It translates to CASSFTGWGTDTQYF.

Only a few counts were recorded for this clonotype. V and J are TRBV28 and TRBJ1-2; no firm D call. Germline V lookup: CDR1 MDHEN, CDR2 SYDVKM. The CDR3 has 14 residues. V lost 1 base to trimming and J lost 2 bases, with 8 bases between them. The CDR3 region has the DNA TGTGCCAGCAGTTTATACGGGGAAAACTATGGCTACACCTTC. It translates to CASSLYGENYGYTF.

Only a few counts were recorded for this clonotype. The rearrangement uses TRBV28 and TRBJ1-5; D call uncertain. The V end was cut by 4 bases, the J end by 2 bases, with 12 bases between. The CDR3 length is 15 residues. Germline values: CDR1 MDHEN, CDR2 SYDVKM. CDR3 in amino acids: CASSSSGSGNQPQHF. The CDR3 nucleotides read TGTGCCAGCAGTTCGTCGGGCTCGGGCAATCAGCCCCAGCATTTT.

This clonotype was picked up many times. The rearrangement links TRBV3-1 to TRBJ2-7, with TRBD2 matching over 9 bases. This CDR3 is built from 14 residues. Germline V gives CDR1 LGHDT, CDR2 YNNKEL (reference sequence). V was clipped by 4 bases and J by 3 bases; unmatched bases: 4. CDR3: CASSLSGRNYEQYF. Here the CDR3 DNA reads TGTGCCAGCAGCCTCAGCGGGAGGAACTACGAGCAGTACTTC.

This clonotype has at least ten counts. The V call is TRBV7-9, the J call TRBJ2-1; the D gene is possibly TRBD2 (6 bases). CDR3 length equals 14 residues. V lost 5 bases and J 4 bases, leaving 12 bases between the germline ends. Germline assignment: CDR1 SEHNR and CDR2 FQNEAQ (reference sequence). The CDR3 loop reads CASSRSGSYNEQFF. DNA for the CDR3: TGTGCCAGCAGCAGAAGCGGGTCATACAATGAGCAGTTCTTC.

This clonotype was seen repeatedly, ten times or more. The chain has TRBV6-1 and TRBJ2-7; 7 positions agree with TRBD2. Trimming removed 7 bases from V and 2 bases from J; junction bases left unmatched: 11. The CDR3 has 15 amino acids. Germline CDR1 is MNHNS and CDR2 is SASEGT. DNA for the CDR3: TGTGCCAGCACCAAACTCGGCGGGGGAACCTACGAGCAGTACTTC. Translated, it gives CASTKLGGGTYEQYF.

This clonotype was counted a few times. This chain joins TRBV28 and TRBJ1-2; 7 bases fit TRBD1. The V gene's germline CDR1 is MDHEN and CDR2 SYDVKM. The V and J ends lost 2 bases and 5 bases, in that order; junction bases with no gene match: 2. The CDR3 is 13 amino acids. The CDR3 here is CASSLVTGYGYTF. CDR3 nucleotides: TGTGCCAGCAGTTTAGTGACAGGGTATGGCTACACCTTC.

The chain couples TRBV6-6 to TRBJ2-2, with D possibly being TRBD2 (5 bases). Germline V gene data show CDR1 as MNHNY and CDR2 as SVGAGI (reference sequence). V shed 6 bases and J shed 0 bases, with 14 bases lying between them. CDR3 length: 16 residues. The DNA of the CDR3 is TGTGCCAGCAGAGGGTCCGTCGGGGCGAACACCGGGGAGCTGTTTTTT. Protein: CASRGSVGANTGELFF.

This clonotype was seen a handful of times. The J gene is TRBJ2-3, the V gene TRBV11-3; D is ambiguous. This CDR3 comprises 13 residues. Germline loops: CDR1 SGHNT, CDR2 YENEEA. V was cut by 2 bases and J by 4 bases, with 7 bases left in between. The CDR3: CASSLYGSDTQYF. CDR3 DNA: TGTGCCAGCAGCTTATACGGCTCAGATACGCAGTATTTT.

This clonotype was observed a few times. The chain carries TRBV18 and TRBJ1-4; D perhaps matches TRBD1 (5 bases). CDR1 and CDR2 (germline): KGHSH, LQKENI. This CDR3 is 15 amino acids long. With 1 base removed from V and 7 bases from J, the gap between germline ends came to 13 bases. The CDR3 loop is CASSPRNGAAEKLFF. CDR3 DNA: TGTGCCAGCTCACCACGGAATGGGGCTGCTGAAAAACTGTTTTTT.

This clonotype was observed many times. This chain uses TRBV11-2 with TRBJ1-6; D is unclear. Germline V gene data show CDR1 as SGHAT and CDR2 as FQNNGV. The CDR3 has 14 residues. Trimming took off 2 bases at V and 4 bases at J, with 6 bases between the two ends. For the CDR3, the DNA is TGTGCCAGCAGCTTAAGACATTATAATTCACCCCTCCACTTT. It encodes CASSLRHYNSPLHF. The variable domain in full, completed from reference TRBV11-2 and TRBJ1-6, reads EAGVAQSPRYKIIEKRQSVAFWCNPISGHATLYWYQQILGQGPKLLIQFQNNGVVDDSQLPKDRFSAERLKGVDSTLKIQPAKLEDSAVYLCASSLRHYNSPLHFGNGTRLTVT.

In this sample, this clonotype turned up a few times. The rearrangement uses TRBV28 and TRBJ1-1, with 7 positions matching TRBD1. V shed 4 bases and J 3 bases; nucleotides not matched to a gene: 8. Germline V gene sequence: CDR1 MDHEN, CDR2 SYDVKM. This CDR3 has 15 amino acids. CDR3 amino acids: CASSSPGGRDTEAFF. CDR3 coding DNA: TGTGCCAGCAGTTCACCAGGGGGACGGGACACTGAAGCTTTCTTT.

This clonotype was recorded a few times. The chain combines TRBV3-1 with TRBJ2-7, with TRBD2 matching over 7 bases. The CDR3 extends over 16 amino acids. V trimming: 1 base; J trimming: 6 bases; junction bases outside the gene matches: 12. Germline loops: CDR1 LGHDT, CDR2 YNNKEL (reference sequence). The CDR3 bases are TGTGCCAGCAGCCAAGGGCCTGGAGGACTAGGAGGCGAGCAGTACTTC. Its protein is CASSQGPGGLGGEQYF.

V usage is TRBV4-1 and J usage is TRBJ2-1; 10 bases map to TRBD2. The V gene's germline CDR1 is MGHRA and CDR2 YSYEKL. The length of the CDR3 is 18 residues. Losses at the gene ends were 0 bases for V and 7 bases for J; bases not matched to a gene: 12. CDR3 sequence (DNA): TGCGCCAGCAGCCAAGAGTCCCACACTAGCGGGACTGGGAATGAGCAGTTCTTC. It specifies CASSQESHTSGTGNEQFF.

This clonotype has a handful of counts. The CDR3 spells CASSIVLIGPTGYTF. The CDR3 region has the DNA TGTGCCAGTAGTATAGTCCTAATCGGACCCACTGGCTACACCTTC. V and J are TRBV19 and TRBJ1-2; D is unclear. V was pared by 1 base and J by 7 bases, with 16 bases between. The CDR3 runs 15 residues. The germline V gene encodes CDR1 LNHDA and CDR2 SQIVND (reference sequence). The complete variable domain, with remaining parts taken from reference TRBV19 and TRBJ1-2, reads DGGITQSPKYLFRKEGQNVTLSCEQNLNHDAMYWYRQDPGQGLRLIYYSQIVNDFQKGDIAEGYSVSREKKESFPLTVTSAQKNPTAFYLCASSIVLIGPTGYTFGSGTRLTVV.

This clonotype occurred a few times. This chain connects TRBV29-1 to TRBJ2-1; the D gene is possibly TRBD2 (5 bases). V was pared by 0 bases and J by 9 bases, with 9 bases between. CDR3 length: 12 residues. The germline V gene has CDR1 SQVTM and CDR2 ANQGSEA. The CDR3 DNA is TGCAGCGTTGAAGACCCGGGGAGTGAGCAGTTCTTC. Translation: CSVEDPGSEQFF.

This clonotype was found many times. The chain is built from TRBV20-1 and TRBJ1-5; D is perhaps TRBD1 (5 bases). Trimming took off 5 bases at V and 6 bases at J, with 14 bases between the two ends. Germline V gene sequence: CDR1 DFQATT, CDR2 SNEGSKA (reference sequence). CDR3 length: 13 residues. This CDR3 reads CSAETGGGQPQHF. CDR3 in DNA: TGCAGTGCTGAAACGGGGGGAGGTCAGCCCCAGCATTTT.

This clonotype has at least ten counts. This CDR3 reads CASSTRTGNADTQYF. CDR3 nucleotide sequence: TGTGCCAGCAGCACAAGGACAGGGAACGCAGATACGCAGTATTTT. The chain is built from TRBV7-6 and TRBJ2-3; TRBD1 agrees at 8 bases. V shed 5 bases and J 4 bases; nucleotides not matched to a gene: 8. CDR3 length: 15 residues. Germline V lookup: CDR1 SGHVS, CDR2 FNYEAQ.

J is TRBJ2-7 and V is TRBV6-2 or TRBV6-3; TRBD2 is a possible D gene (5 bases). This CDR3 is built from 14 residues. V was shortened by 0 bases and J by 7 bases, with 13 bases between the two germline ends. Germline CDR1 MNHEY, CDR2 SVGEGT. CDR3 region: CASSYSPPRDEQYF. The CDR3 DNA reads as TGTGCCAGCAGTTACTCTCCCCCCCGGGATGAGCAGTACTTC.